Below, one TCR beta chain is given with its context. This entry belongs to a study of blood T cell repertoires in COVID-19. About the study: Acute-phase and convalescent COVID-19 samples originated in the United States, Italy and Spain.

V lost 4 bases and J lost 5, with 14 bases in between. Germline CDR1 is LNHDA and CDR2 is SQIVND (reference sequence). The CDR3 runs to 15 residues. The authors' processing: Nucleated cell counts were estimated from reference gene primer amplification. The protocol was immunoSEQ multiplex PCR, while the TCRdb copy is restricted to in-frame clones and leaves out a portion. V and J calls plus clone size are reproduced from that table; the DNA served to infer D and trimming. The sample holds about 250,000 clones; approximately 79% are singletons and the top ten take about 4%. This sequence joins TRBV19 and TRBJ1-4; maybe TRBD1 (6 bases). The receptor was isolated from a middle-aged woman with active or convalescent COVID-19. The sequenced material came from peripheral blood. CDR3 region: CASSTPTGSNEKLFF. DNA for the CDR3: TGTGCCAGTAGTACGCCGACAGGAAGCAATGAAAAACTGTTTTTT. Drawing the rest from reference TRBV19 and TRBJ1-4, the complete variable domain is DGGITQSPKYLFRKEGQNVTLSCEQNLNHDAMYWYRQDPGQGLRLIYYSQIVNDFQKGDIAEGYSVSREKKESFPLTVTSAQKNPTAFYLCASSTPTGSNEKLFFGSGTQLSVL.